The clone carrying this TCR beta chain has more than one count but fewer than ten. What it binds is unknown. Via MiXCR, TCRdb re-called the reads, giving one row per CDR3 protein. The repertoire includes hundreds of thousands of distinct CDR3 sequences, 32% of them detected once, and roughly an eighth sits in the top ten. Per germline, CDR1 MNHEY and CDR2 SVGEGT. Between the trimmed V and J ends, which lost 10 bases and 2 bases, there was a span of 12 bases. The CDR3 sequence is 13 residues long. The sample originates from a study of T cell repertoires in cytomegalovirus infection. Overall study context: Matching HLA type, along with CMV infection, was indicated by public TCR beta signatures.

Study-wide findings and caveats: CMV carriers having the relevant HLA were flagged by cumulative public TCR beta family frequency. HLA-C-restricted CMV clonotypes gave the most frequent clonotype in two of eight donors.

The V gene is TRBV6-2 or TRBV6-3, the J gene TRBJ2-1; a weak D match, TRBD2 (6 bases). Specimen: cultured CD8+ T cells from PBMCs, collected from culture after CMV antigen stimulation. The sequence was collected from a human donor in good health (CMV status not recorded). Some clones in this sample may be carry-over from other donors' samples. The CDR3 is CAIRDLPYNEQFF. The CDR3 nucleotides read TGTGCCATCAGGGACTTGCCCTACAATGAGCAGTTCTTC.